This T cell receptor (beta chain) came from a study of cytomegalovirus exposure and HLA in healthy donors. It was with 60 Vbeta and 13 Jbeta primers that the PCR ran. Profiling relied on immunoSEQ multiplex PCR, and the TCRdb table lists in-frame clones only, not all of them. The data show tens of thousands of clones, roughly 72% seen once. Losses at the gene ends were 4 bases for V and 8 bases for J; bases not matched to a gene: 19. Germline V gene lookup returns CDR1 SGDLS and CDR2 YYNGEE. The length of the CDR3 is 17 residues. Sequenced sample: PBMCs. The sequence came from a woman aged 45-59 years in good health and CMV-seropositive. The chain combines TRBV9 with TRBJ1-2, with 8 bases identical to TRBD1. CDR3 in DNA: TGTGCCAGCAGCCCCCGGGACAGGCGGAACGATGTTATCGGCTACACCTTC. Its protein product is CASSPRDRRNDVIGYTF.